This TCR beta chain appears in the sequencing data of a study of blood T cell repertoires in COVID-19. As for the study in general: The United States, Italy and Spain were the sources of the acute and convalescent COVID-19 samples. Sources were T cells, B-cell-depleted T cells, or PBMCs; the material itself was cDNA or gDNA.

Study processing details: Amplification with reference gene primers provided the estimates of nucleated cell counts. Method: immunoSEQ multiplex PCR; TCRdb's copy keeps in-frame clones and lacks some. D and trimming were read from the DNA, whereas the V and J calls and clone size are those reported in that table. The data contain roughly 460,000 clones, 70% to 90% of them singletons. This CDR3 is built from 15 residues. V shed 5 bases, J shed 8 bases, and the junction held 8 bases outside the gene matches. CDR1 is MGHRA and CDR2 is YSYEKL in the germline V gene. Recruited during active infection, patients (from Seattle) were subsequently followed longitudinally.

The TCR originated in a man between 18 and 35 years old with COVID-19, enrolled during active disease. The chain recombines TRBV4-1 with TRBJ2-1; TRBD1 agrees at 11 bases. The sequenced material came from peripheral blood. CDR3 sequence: CASSIRTGGFDEQFF. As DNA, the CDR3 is TGCGCCAGCAGCATACGGACAGGGGGCTTTGATGAGCAGTTCTTC.